The clone carrying this T cell receptor beta chain came up many times. What it binds is not known. The length of the CDR3 is 12 residues. Per germline, CDR1 SGHDT and CDR2 YYEEEE. V was pared by 2 bases and J by 8 bases, with 8 bases between. The sample comes from a study of CD8 T cells in ankylosing spondylitis. TCRdb itself ran the 5' RACE reads through MiXCR, one entry per CDR3 protein. The sample holds about 240,000 distinct CDR3 sequences, 8.6% seen once. Whole-study findings and limits: In the blood and synovial fluid of reactive arthritis, some motif variants had been previously reported. What appeared characteristic of ankylosing spondylitis blood was a TCR beta motif of 7 or 8 highly homologous variants.

The receptor's source is a male donor with ankylosing spondylitis or in good health (not recorded which). The rearrangement joins TRBV5-6 to TRBJ2-1; no clear D gene. The material sequenced was blood, either unsorted or a sorted T cell fraction (not recorded which). The CDR3 region is CASSFIGDEQFF. In DNA, the CDR3 is TGTGCCAGCAGCTTCATCGGAGATGAGCAGTTCTTC.